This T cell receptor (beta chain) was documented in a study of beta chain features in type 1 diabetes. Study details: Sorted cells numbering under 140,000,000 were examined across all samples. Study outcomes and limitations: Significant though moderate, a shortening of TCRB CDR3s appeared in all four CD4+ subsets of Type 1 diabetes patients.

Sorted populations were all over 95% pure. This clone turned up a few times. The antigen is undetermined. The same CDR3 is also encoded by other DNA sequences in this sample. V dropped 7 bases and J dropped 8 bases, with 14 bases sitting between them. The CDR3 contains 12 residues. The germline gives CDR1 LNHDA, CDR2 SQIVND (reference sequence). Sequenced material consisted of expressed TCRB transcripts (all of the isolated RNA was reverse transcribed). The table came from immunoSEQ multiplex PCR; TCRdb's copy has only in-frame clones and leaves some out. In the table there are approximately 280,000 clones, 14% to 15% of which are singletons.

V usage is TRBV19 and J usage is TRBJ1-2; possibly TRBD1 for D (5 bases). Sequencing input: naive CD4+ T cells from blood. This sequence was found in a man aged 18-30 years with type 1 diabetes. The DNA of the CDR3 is TGTGCCAGTACCGGCGGGGACCGCGGCTACACCTTC. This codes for CASTGGDRGYTF.